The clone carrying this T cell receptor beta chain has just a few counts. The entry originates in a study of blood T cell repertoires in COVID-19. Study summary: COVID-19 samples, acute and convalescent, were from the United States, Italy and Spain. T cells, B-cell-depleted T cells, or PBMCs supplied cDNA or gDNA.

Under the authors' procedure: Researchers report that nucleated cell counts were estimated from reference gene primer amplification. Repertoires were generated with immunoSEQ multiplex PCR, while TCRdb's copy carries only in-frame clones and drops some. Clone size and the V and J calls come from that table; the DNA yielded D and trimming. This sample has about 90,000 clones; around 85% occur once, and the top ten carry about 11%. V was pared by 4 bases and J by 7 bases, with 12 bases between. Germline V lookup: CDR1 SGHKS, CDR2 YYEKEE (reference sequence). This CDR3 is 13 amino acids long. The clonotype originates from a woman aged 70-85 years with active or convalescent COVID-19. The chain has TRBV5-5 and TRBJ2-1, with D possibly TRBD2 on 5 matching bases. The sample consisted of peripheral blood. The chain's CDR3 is CASSRPEGNEQFF. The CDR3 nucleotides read TGTGCCAGCAGCCGCCCCGAGGGAAATGAGCAGTTCTTC.